This T cell receptor beta chain was captured by sequencing in a study of T-cell memory formation after mild COVID-19. TCRdb recomputed calls from the 5' RACE reads with MiXCR, one row per CDR3 protein. The data show approximately 300,000 distinct CDR3 sequences, roughly 15% seen once. This CDR3 is 14 amino acids long. Germline lookup yields CDR1 MNHEY and CDR2 SVGAGI. V lost 6 bases, J lost 8 bases, and 6 bases stayed unmatched. Findings and limits, study-wide: Some responding clones appeared in pre-infection memory, suggesting cross-reactive memory joined.

This clonotype was picked up a small number of times. Antigen unknown. The TCR originated in a man younger than 35 who had mild COVID-19 (a few samples of this study predate the infection). Cell type and time point are not known. Sequencing was carried out using PBMCs or a T cell subset sorted from them (not recorded which). V is TRBV6-5 and J is TRBJ1-5; 11 bases fit TRBD1. As DNA, the CDR3 is TGTGCCAGCAGCCTCGGGACAGGGGGTAAGCCCCAGCATTTT. Its protein product is CASSLGTGGKPQHF.